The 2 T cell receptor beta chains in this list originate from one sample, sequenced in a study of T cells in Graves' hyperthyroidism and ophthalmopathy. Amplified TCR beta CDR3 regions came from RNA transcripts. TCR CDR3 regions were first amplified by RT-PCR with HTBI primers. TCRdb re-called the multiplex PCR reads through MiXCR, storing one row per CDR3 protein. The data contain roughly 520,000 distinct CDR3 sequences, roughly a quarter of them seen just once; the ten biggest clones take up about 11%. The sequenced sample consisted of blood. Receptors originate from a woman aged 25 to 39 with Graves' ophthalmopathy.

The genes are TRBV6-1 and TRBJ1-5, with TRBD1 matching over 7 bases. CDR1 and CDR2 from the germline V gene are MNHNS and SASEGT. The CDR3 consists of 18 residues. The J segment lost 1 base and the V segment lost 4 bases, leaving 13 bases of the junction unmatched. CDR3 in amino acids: CASSVEGARYWSNQPQHF. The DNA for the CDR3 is TGTGCCAGCAGTGTTGAGGGGGCGAGATATTGGAGCAATCAGCCCCAGCATTTT.

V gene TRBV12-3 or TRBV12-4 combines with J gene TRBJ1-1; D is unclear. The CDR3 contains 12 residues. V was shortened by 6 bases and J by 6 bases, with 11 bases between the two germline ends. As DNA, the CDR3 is TGTGCCAGCAGCCTACACAGTCCTGAAGCTTTCTTT. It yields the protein CASSLHSPEAFF.